This T cell receptor beta chain was sequenced during a study of blood T cell repertoires in COVID-19. On the study more broadly: Collection of acute and convalescent COVID-19 samples took place in the United States, Italy and Spain. In each case, the material was cDNA or gDNA derived from T cells, B-cell-depleted T cells, or PBMCs.

Enrollment of patients from Seattle took place during active infection, with longitudinal follow-up. The V end was cut by 3 bases, the J end by 4 bases, with 7 bases between. There are 11 residues in the CDR3. The germline V gene has CDR1 SQVTM and CDR2 ANQGSEA. In the study's own analysis: From reference gene primer amplification, estimates of nucleated cell counts were derived. Assay: immunoSEQ multiplex PCR; the TCRdb copy retains only in-frame clones and omits some. D and trimming come from the DNA, and the V and J calls and clone size come from that table. The data contain roughly 86,000 clones, roughly 84% of them seen just once; the ten biggest clones take up less than 4%.

V gene TRBV29-1 combines with J gene TRBJ2-7; no clear D. The sequenced sample consisted of peripheral blood. The clonotype originates from a woman at least 80 years old with COVID-19, enrolled during active disease. CDR3 nucleotides: TGCAGCGTTGACTTTATGTACGAGCAGTACTTC. Its translation: CSVDFMYEQYF.